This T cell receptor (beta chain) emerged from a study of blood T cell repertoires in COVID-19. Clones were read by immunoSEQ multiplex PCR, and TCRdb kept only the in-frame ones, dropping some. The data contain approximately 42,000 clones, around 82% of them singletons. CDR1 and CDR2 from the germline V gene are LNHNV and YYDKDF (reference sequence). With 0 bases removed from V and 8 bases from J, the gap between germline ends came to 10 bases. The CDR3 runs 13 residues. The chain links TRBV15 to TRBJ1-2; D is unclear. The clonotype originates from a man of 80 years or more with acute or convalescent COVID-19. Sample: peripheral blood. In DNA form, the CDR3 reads TGTGCCACCAGCAGAGATCGCCGGGGAGGCTACACCTTC. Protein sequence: CATSRDRRGGYTF. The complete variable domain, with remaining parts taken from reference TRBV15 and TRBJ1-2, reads DAMVIQNPRYQVTQFGKPVTLSCSQTLNHNVMYWYQQKSSQAPKLLFHYYDKDFNNEADTPDNFQSRRPNTSFCFLDIRSPGLGDTAMYLCATSRDRRGGYTFGSGTRLTVV.